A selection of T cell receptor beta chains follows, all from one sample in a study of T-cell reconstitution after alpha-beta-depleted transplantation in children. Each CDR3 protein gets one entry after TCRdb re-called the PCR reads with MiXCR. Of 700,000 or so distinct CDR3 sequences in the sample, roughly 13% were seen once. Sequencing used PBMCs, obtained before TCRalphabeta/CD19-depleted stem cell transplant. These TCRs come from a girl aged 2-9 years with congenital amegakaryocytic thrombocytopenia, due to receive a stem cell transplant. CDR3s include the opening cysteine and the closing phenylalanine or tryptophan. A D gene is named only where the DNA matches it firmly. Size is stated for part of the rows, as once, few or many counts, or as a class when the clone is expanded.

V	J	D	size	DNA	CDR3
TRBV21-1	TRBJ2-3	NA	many	TGTGCCAGCAGCGGGGGGACGCTAGATACGCAGTATTTT	CASSGGTLDTQYF
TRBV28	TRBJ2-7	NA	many	TGTGCCAGCCATGATTCGACAACCTACGAGCAGTACTTC	CASHDSTTYEQYF
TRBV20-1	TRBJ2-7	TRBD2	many	TGCAGTGCTAGAGTGGTTTCCAGCGGGAGTCGGGAGCAGTACTTC	CSARVVSSGSREQYF
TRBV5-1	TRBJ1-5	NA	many	TGCGCCAGCCTTCAACAGGGTAGCAATCAGCCCCAGCATTTT	CASLQQGSNQPQHF
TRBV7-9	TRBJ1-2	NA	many	TGTGCCAGCAGCTTGTGGGGAGGAGATGATGCCTATGGCTACACCTTC	CASSLWGGDDAYGYTF
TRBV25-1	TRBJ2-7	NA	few	TGTGCCAGCAGCCCCCGGGGGTACTCCTACGAGCAGTACTTC	CASSPRGYSYEQYF
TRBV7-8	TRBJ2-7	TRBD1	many	TGTGCCAGCAGCATGGGACAGGGCTACGAGCAGTACTTC	CASSMGQGYEQYF
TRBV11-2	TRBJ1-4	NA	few	TGTGCCAGCAGCTTATTAGTGGGGGAAGGCAATGAAAAACTGTTTTTT	CASSLLVGEGNEKLFF
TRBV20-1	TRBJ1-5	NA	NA	TGCTGTGCTAGATTCGGGGAACGCAATCAGCCCCAGCATTTT	CCARFGERNQPQHF
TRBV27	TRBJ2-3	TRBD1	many	TGTGCCAGCACGAGGGGGCATACGCAGTATTTT	CASTRGHTQYF
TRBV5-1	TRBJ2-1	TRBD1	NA	TGCGCCAGCAGCTTTATAGGGACAGGTCCTTACAATGAGCAGTTCTTC	CASSFIGTGPYNEQFF
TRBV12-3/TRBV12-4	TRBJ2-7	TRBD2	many	TGTGCCAGCAGCTCCGGGACTAGCTACGAGCAGTACTTC	CASSSGTSYEQYF
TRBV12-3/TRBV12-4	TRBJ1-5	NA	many	TGTGCCAGCAGTTTCGCGGGGGTGGATCAGCCCCAGCATTTT	CASSFAGVDQPQHF
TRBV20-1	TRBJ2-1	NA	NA	TGCAGTGGCTCGGGTACCGTCTACAATGAGCAGTTCTTC	CSGSGTVYNEQFF
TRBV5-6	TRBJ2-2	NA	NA	TGTGCCAGCAGCTTGGCCGGAGTGGATACCGGGGAGCTGTTTTTT	CASSLAGVDTGELFF
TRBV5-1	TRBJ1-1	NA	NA	TGCGCCAGCAGCTTGGATGGGGGGTGGACTGAAGCTTTCTTT	CASSLDGGWTEAFF
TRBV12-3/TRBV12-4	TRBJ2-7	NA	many	TGTGCCAGCAGTTTGGGGTTATCGCTCTACGAGCAGTACTTC	CASSLGLSLYEQYF
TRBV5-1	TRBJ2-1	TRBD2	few	TGCGCCAGCAGCTTGGGGGGACTAGCCAATGAGCAGTTCTTC	CASSLGGLANEQFF
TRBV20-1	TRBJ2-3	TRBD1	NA	TGCAGCACCGTTCGATCGACAGGGGGCGATACAGATACGCAGTATTTT	CSTVRSTGGDTDTQYF
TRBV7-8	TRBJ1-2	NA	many	TGTGCCAGCAGCTTAGTGAGGGGAACTAACTATGGCTACACCTTC	CASSLVRGTNYGYTF
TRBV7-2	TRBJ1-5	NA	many	TGTGCCAGCAGCTTATTCGCTGGGGAGCCCCAGCATTTT	CASSLFAGEPQHF
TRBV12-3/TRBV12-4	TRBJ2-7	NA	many	TGTGCCAGCAGTTTATTCTCACCTGGAGAGCAGTACTTC	CASSLFSPGEQYF
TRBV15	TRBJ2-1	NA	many	TGTGCCACCAGCAGGACGGGACGCCTTGTTAATGAGCAGTTCTTC	CATSRTGRLVNEQFF
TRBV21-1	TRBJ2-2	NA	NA	TGTGCCAGCAGCAACAGGGAAGCCAACACCGGGGAGCAGTTTTTT	CASSNREANTGEQFF
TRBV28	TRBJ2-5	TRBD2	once	TGTGCCAGCAGTTTTTTGCGGGAGGGCGGGGGGACCCAGTACTTC	CASSFLREGGGTQYF
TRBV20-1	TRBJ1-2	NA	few	TGCAGTGCTAGCGGACAGAGCAGACCCCTTGCGGACGGCTACACCTTC	CSASGQSRPLADGYTF
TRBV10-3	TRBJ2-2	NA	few	TGTGCCATCAGTGACCCCGGTGGTCCCGGGGAGCTGTTTTTT	CAISDPGGPGELFF
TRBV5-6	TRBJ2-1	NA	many	TGTGCCAGCAGCTTTGGGATCCCTTCCTACAATGAGCAGTTCTTC	CASSFGIPSYNEQFF
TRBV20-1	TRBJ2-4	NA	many	TGCAGTGCTAGAGACAGGGTTCGCAAAAACATTCAGTACTTC	CSARDRVRKNIQYF
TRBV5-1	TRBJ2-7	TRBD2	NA	TGCGCCAGCAGCCACGGCGGGGGGACCTACGAGCAGTACTTC	CASSHGGGTYEQYF
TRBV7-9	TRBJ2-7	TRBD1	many	TGTGCCAGCAGCTTAGCGGCCTGGACAGGGTACAACTACGAGCAGTACTTC	CASSLAAWTGYNYEQYF
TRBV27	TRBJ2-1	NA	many	TGTGCCAGCAGCTTCTTGTCAATCGGGAGTAATGAGCAGTTCTTC	CASSFLSIGSNEQFF
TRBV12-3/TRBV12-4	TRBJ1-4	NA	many	TGTGCCAGCAGTCTCCAAGCACAGGCAACTAATGAAAAACTGTTTTTT	CASSLQAQATNEKLFF
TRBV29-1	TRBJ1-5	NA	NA	TGCAGCGTTGAATTCGGGAGCAATCAGCCCCAGCATTTT	CSVEFGSNQPQHF
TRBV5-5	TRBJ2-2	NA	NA	TGTGCCAGCAGCTTGTGGACAATCAAAACCGGGGAGCTGTTTTTT	CASSLWTIKTGELFF
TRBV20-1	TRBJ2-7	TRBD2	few	TGCAGTGCCCCCCATGGGAGGGAAGCCTACGAGCAGTACTTC	CSAPHGREAYEQYF
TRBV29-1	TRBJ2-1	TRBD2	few	TGCAGCGTTATTCTACTAGCGGGAGGGCCGGGTAGACAGTCCTTC	CSVILLAGGPGRQSF
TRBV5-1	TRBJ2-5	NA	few	TGCGCCAGCAGCTTCCAGGAGGGGGGACAAGAGACCCAGTACTTC	CASSFQEGGQETQYF
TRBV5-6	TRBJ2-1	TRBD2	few	TGTGCCAGCAGCCTACAGACTAGCGTGACCTACAATGAGCAGTTCTTC	CASSLQTSVTYNEQFF
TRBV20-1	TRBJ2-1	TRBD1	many	TGCAGTGCTACCTCCGGGACAGAATACAATGAGCAGTTCTTC	CSATSGTEYNEQFF
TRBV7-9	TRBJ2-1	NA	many	TGTGCCAGCATCCCCGAATCGGGTCCTTACAATGAGCAGTTCTTC	CASIPESGPYNEQFF
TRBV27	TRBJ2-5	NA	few	TGTGCCAGCAGTTCCAGGTACCAAGAGACCCAGTACTTC	CASSSRYQETQYF
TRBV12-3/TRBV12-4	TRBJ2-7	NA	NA	TGTGCCAGCAGTTTTTGGGCTAGCTCTAACTACGAGCAGTACTTC	CASSFWASSNYEQYF
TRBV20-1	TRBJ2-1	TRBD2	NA	TGCAGTGCTAGGGCGCGGGAGTACTACAATGAGCAGTTCTTC	CSARAREYYNEQFF
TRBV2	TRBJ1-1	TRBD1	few	TGTGCCAGCATCAGGGGGATGAACACTGAAGCTTTCTTT	CASIRGMNTEAFF
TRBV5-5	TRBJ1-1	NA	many	TGTGCCAGCAGCTTTGAGGACGGCCTGAACACTGAAGCTTTCTTT	CASSFEDGLNTEAFF
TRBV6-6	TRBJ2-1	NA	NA	TGTGCCAGCAGTTCGACCAAGTGGGGCGAGCAGTTCTTC	CASSSTKWGEQFF
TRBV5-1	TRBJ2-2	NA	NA	TGCGCCAGCGCTGACACGTCGAACACCGGGGAGCTGTTTTTT	CASADTSNTGELFF
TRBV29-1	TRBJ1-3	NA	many	TGCAGCGTTCGGACACAAGCGGGAAACACCATATATTTT	CSVRTQAGNTIYF
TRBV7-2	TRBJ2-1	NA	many	TGTGCCAGCAGGTTGAGTGGGTACAATGAGCAGTTCTTC	CASRLSGYNEQFF
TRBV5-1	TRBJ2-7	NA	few	TGCGCCAGCAGCACCAAGGGGACGGCCTACGAGCAGTACTTC	CASSTKGTAYEQYF
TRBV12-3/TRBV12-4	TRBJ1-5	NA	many	TGTGCCAGCAGTTTAGCTCGGTTCCCGGTGGGCAATCAGCCCCAGCATTTT	CASSLARFPVGNQPQHF
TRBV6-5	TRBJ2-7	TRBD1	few	TGTGCCAGCAGTTACATAAACAGGGGGCGCCTAGTGGAGCAGTACTTC	CASSYINRGRLVEQYF
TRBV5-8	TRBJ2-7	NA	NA	TGTGCCAGCAGCCCCGGACCTTCCTTCGAGCAGTACTTC	CASSPGPSFEQYF
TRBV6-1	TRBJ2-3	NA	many	TGTGCCAGCAGTGAAGGGGGGACGGGCACAGATACGCAGTATTTT	CASSEGGTGTDTQYF